The clone carrying this T cell receptor beta chain turned up a few times. Trimming removed 2 bases from V and 5 bases from J, with 9 bases in between. Germline V CDR1 and CDR2: GTSNPN, SVGIG (reference sequence). The CDR3 runs 12 residues. Sequencing was performed with immunoSEQ multiplex PCR; in TCRdb, only in-frame clones are kept and a portion is missing. The data hold more than 2,000,000 clones, with 90% to 95% observed a single time. This sample was taken from a study of shared clonotypes between healthy human individuals. This sequence was found in a man aged 18 to 29 in good health. Some clones in this sample may be carry-over from other donors' samples. The chain combines TRBV30 with TRBJ1-1; D call uncertain. Sequenced material: naive CD4+ T cells from PBMCs. This sample's subset: CD45RA+ positively selected. The CDR3 region is CAWSFSGTEAFF. The CDR3 nucleotides read TGTGCCTGGAGTTTCTCCGGGACTGAAGCTTTCTTT. Together with reference TRBV30 and TRBJ1-1, the CDR3 gives the full variable domain: SQTIHQWPATLVQPVGSPLSLECTVEGTSNPNLYWYRQAAGRGLQLLFYSVGIGQISSEVPQNLSASRPQDRQFILSSKKLLLSDSGFYLCAWSFSGTEAFFGQGTRLTVV.